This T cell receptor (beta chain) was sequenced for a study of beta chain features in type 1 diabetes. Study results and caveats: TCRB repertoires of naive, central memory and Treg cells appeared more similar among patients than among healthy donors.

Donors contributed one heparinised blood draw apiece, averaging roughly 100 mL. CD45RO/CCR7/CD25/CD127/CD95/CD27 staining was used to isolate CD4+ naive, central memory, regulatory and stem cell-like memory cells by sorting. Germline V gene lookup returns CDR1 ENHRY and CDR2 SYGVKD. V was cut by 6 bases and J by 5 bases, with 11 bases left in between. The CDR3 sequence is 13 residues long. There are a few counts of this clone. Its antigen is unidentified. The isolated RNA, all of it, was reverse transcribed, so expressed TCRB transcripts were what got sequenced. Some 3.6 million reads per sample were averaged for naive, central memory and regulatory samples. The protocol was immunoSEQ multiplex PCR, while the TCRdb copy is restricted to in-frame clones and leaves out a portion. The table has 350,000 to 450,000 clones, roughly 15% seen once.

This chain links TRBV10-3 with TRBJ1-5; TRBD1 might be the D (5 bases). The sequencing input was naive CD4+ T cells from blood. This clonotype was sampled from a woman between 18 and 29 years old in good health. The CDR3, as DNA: TGTGCCATCAGCAAGGGGTTGTATCAGCCCCAGCATTTT. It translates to CAISKGLYQPQHF.